Shown below are 10 T cell receptor beta chains from a single sample sequenced in a study of T-cell memory formation after mild COVID-19. TCRdb reanalysed the 5' RACE reads using MiXCR and keeps one entry per CDR3 protein. Among a few hundred thousand distinct CDR3 sequences, roughly a quarter were seen once, and the ten largest hold around 8.8%. Material: PBMCs or a T cell subset sorted from them (not recorded which). The source of these receptors is an adult woman who had mild COVID-19 (a few samples of this study predate the infection). Cell type and time point are not known.

V is TRBV6-2 or TRBV6-3 and J is TRBJ2-7, with 8 bases lining up with TRBD2. Germline values: CDR1 MNHEY, CDR2 SVGEGT. The CDR3 length is 15 residues. With V trimmed by 5 bases and J by 3 bases, 9 bases remained unmatched. The CDR3 coding sequence is TGTGCCAGCAGTCCCCAGCGGGAGATTATCTACGAGCAGTACTTC. This gives the protein CASSPQREIIYEQYF.

V usage is TRBV7-3 and J usage is TRBJ2-3, with 9 bases matching TRBD2. Germline-derived CDR1 and CDR2 are SGHTA and FQGTGA. The CDR3 contains 15 residues. V dropped 1 base and J dropped 3; count of bases not matched to a gene: 2. The DNA for the CDR3 is TGTGCCAGCAGCTTAAGCGGGAGGGCAACAGATACGCAGTATTTT. It translates to CASSLSGRATDTQYF. Full variable domain (missing parts from reference TRBV7-3 and TRBJ2-3): GAGVSQTPSNKVTEKGKYVELRCDPISGHTALYWYRQSLGQGPEFLIYFQGTGAADDSGLPNDRFFAVRPEGSVSTLKIQRTERGDSAVYLCASSLSGRATDTQYFGPGTRLTVL.

This clonotype was found a few times. The chain couples TRBV12-3 or TRBV12-4 to TRBJ1-6; D possibly corresponds to TRBD1 (6 bases). V shed 5 bases and J shed 8 bases, with 16 bases lying between them. CDR3 size: 15 residues. The CDR3, as DNA: TGTGCCAGCAGTCAACCTACAGGGCAGGATTCACCCCTCCACTTT. Translating gives CASSQPTGQDSPLHF.

This clonotype was counted only a few times. This chain connects TRBV25-1 to TRBJ1-1; tentative D call: TRBD1 (5 bases). The V gene's germline CDR1 is MGHDK and CDR2 SYGVNS. The CDR3 totals 15 residues. Trimming pared 3 bases from V and 0 bases from J, leaving 11 bases between. CDR3 nucleotide sequence: TGTGCCAGCAGTGACTCGGGACGTCTGAACACTGAAGCTTTCTTT. This encodes CASSDSGRLNTEAFF.

Only a few counts were recorded for this clonotype. The chain recombines TRBV12-3 or TRBV12-4 with TRBJ1-2; no firm D call. V was trimmed by 2 bases and J by 6 bases, leaving 10 bases between them. The CDR3 has 13 residues. The CDR3 spells CASSLLEADGYTF. CDR3 bases: TGTGCCAGCAGTTTATTGGAAGCCGATGGCTACACCTTC.

The chain carries TRBV7-2 and TRBJ2-1; 10 bases line up with TRBD1. The CDR3 runs to 16 residues. J was trimmed by 8 bases and V by 1 base; bases with no gene match: 8. Germline loops: CDR1 SGHTA, CDR2 FQGNSA. Here the CDR3 reads CASSLVGDRGRDEQFF. The CDR3 DNA follows: TGTGCCAGCAGCTTAGTAGGGGACAGGGGTAGGGATGAGCAGTTCTTC.

This rearrangement joins TRBV6-2 or TRBV6-3 to TRBJ2-7; tentatively, D is TRBD1 (5 bases). With 6 bases removed from V and 9 bases from J, the gap between germline ends came to 12 bases. Germline V gives CDR1 MNHEY, CDR2 SVGEGT. The CDR3 spans 11 residues. The CDR3 region has the DNA TGTGCCAGCAGCCAACAGGAAAGGCAGTACTTC. This translates into CASSQQERQYF.

The chain links TRBV3-1 to TRBJ1-1; D remains unclear. Trimming stripped 5 bases from V and 1 base from J, with 14 bases between. In germline, CDR1 is LGHDT, CDR2 YNNKEL (reference sequence). This CDR3 is 15 amino acids long. In DNA, the CDR3 is TGTGCCAGCAGCTTCTTAGGACGGGGGAACACTGAAGCTTTCTTT. This gives the protein CASSFLGRGNTEAFF.

A few counts support this clonotype. The chain carries TRBV30 and TRBJ1-2; D is perhaps TRBD1 (5 bases). This CDR3 contains 14 residues. The V end was cut by 0 bases, the J end by 8 bases, with 16 bases between. CDR1 and CDR2 from the germline V gene are GTSNPN and SVGIG (reference sequence). CDR3 DNA: TGTGCCTGGAGTGTACCCCCCGGGACCTCCGGCTACACCTTC. Encoded protein: CAWSVPPGTSGYTF.

The V call is TRBV7-2, the J call TRBJ1-5; D not resolved. Trimming shortened V by 2 bases and J by 5 bases, and 10 bases separated the two germline ends. There are 14 residues in the CDR3. Germline lookup yields CDR1 SGHTA and CDR2 FQGNSA. The CDR3 nucleotides read TGTGCCAGCAGCTTAAACTCCCCATATCAGCCCCAGCATTTT. This encodes CASSLNSPYQPQHF.